Listed here are 20 T cell receptor beta chains from one sample, sequenced in a study of blood T cell repertoires in COVID-19. Repertoires were generated with immunoSEQ multiplex PCR, while TCRdb's copy carries only in-frame clones and drops some. The sample carries roughly 100,000 clones, 75% to 90% recorded once. Sequenced: peripheral blood. These receptors came from a man at least 80 years old with acute or convalescent COVID-19.

The chain recombines TRBV4-1 with TRBJ2-5; 11 positions match TRBD2. CDR3 size: 17 residues. The ends lost 2 bases at V and 2 bases at J; junction bases unmatched: 7. CDR1 and CDR2 from the germline V gene are MGHRA and YSYEKL. The CDR3 DNA reads TGCGCCAGCAGCCAAAATCTAGCGGGAGGTGGTCAAGAGACCCAGTACTTC. Translating gives CASSQNLAGGGQETQYF.

This chain joins TRBV5-1 and TRBJ1-6, with 10 bases matching TRBD1. This CDR3 spans 14 amino acids. Germline V gives CDR1 SGHRS, CDR2 YFSETQ. The V segment lost 3 bases and the J segment 8 bases; nucleotides outside the gene matches: 2. CDR3: CASSSGQGDSPLHF. The CDR3 DNA follows: TGCGCCAGCAGCTCCGGACAGGGGGATTCACCCCTCCACTTT.

Here the CDR3 reads CASTNPPGNQPQHF. DNA for the CDR3: TGTGCCAGCACCAACCCCCCGGGGAATCAGCCCCAGCATTTT. V usage is TRBV2 and J usage is TRBJ1-5; D call uncertain. Trimming left V 7 bases short and J 4 bases short, with 14 bases between. CDR3 length equals 14 residues. Per germline, CDR1 SNHLY and CDR2 FYNNEI.

The genes are TRBV27 and TRBJ2-5, with 9 bases that match TRBD2. The V segment lost 7 bases and the J segment 0 bases; nucleotides outside the gene matches: 6. The germline CDR1 and CDR2 sequences are MNHEY and SMNVEV (reference sequence). The length of the CDR3 is 15 residues. CDR3 DNA sequence: TGTGCCAGCACCATTAGCGGGAGATACCAAGAGACCCAGTACTTC. It encodes CASTISGRYQETQYF.

The chain uses TRBV5-4 and TRBJ2-2; 10 bases are a match to TRBD1. The CDR3 spans 14 residues. CDR1 and CDR2 (germline): SGHNT, YYREEE (reference sequence). V shed 4 bases and J 5 bases; nucleotides not matched to a gene: 2. The CDR3 spells CASSGTGVTGELFF. The CDR3, as DNA: TGTGCCAGCAGCGGGACAGGGGTGACCGGGGAGCTGTTTTTT.

V usage is TRBV7-2 and J usage is TRBJ2-2; D is unclear. The V gene's germline CDR1 is SGHTA and CDR2 FQGNSA. Trimming cost V 1 base and J 4 bases, with 10 bases left between them. CDR3 length: 15 amino acids. The CDR3 sequence: CASSLGSRPTGELFF. The CDR3 DNA reads as TGTGCCAGCAGCTTAGGGAGTAGGCCCACCGGGGAGCTGTTTTTT. Complete variable domain (other parts from reference TRBV7-2 and TRBJ2-2): GAGVSQSPSNKVTEKGKDVELRCDPISGHTALYWYRQSLGQGLEFLIYFQGNSAPDKSGLPSDRFSAERTGGSVSTLTIQRTQQEDSAVYLCASSLGSRPTGELFFGEGSRLTVL.

The J gene is TRBJ1-1, the V gene TRBV9, with D tentatively TRBD1 (5 bases). The CDR3 contains 15 residues. Trimming shortened V by 3 bases and J by 0 bases, and 12 bases separated the two germline ends. Germline V gives CDR1 SGDLS, CDR2 YYNGEE. The CDR3: CASSAGLRMNTEAFF. CDR3 sequence (DNA): TGTGCCAGCAGCGCGGGACTGCGCATGAACACTGAAGCTTTCTTT.

V and J are TRBV3-1 (or the pseudogene TRBV3-2) and TRBJ1-3; maybe TRBD1 (6 bases). The germline gives CDR1 LGHDT, CDR2 YNNKEL (reference sequence). Between the trimmed V and J ends, which lost 3 bases and 4 bases, there was a span of 13 bases. This CDR3 region has 15 residues. Here the CDR3 reads CASSQNVRGGNTIYF. In DNA form, the CDR3 reads TGTGCCAGCAGCCAGAACGTGAGGGGGGGAAACACCATATATTTT.

This clone was recorded only once. The genes are TRBV19 and TRBJ1-1; D is undetermined. The V end was cut by 1 base, the J end by 1 base, with 7 bases between. Germline values: CDR1 LNHDA, CDR2 SQIVND (reference sequence). The CDR3 is 14 residues long. The CDR3 DNA reads TGTGCCAGTAGTATAGTCCCCAGGAACACTGAAGCTTTCTTT. Its protein product is CASSIVPRNTEAFF.

The chain is built from TRBV29-1 and TRBJ2-7, with D possibly matching TRBD2 (5 bases). The germline V and J ends were trimmed by 4 bases and 4 bases, with 11 bases remaining between them. The CDR3 consists of 12 residues. CDR1 SQVTM and CDR2 ANQGSEA come from the germline V gene. Here the CDR3 reads CSVGRTEYEQYF. In DNA, the CDR3 is TGCAGCGTTGGCAGGACTGAGTACGAGCAGTACTTC.

The rearrangement joins TRBV7-8 to TRBJ2-3; unclear D gene. This CDR3 is 17 amino acids long. Germline CDR1 reads SGHVS; CDR2 reads FQNEAQ. V was clipped by 5 bases and J by 4 bases, with 22 bases between them. CDR3 nucleotide sequence: TGTGCCAGCAGCCTCCTGAGTCTCCAGGCTGGGTCAGATACGCAGTATTTT. Translation: CASSLLSLQAGSDTQYF.

This clone was seen only a few times. CDR3 loop: CASSAQQGGYGYTF. Written as DNA, the CDR3 is TGTGCCAGCAGCGCCCAACAGGGCGGCTATGGCTACACCTTC. This chain links TRBV9 with TRBJ1-2; TRBD1 might be the D (6 bases). Per germline, CDR1 SGDLS and CDR2 YYNGEE. The V end lost 3 bases, the J end lost 4 bases, and 13 bases lay between the germline ends. The CDR3 consists of 14 residues.

This clone came up a few times. The J gene is TRBJ2-7, the V gene TRBV6-2 or TRBV6-3; D unclear. V lost 5 bases to trimming and J lost 3 bases, with 11 bases between them. The V gene's germline CDR1 is MNHEY and CDR2 SVGEGT. The CDR3 runs 13 residues. The CDR3 loop is CASSGDLVYEQYF. The CDR3 region has the DNA TGTGCCAGCAGTGGAGACTTGGTCTACGAGCAGTACTTC.

This chain connects TRBV11-2 to TRBJ2-7, with TRBD1 matching over 7 bases. The V gene end was trimmed by 5 bases and the J gene end by 0 bases; junction bases not matched to a gene: 1. The V gene's germline CDR1 is SGHAT and CDR2 FQNNGV. This CDR3 region has 13 residues. CDR3 bases: TGTGCCAGCAGCCGGGACAGCTCCTACGAGCAGTACTTC. It encodes CASSRDSSYEQYF.

The V and J genes are TRBV20-1 and TRBJ2-2; 9 bases fit TRBD2. The CDR3 has 15 amino acids. The V gene's germline CDR1 is DFQATT and CDR2 SNEGSKA (reference sequence). V was clipped by 3 bases and J by 9 bases; unmatched bases: 11. The CDR3: CSASIAGAGDRELFF. CDR3 bases: TGCAGTGCTAGTATAGCGGGAGCGGGGGACCGGGAGCTGTTTTTT.

The chain couples TRBV4-3 to TRBJ2-1; TRBD2 aligns across 10 bases. After removal of 3 bases from V and 8 bases from J, the junction contained 10 bases not matched to a gene. Germline values: CDR1 LGHNA, CDR2 YSLEER. CDR3 length: 16 residues. This chain's CDR3 is CASSQTPSGSGDEQFF. As DNA, the CDR3 is TGCGCCAGCAGCCAGACCCCTAGCGGGAGTGGCGATGAGCAGTTCTTC.

V usage is TRBV18 and J usage is TRBJ2-3; unclear D gene. Germline loops: CDR1 KGHSH, CDR2 LQKENI. This CDR3 is built from 12 residues. Trimming took off 3 bases at V and 5 bases at J, with 6 bases between the two ends. The CDR3 loop reads CASSPTEDTQYF. CDR3 DNA sequence: TGTGCCAGCTCACCCACAGAAGATACGCAGTATTTT.

J is TRBJ1-1 and V is TRBV4-1; D is unresolved. CDR3 length: 15 residues. CDR1 is MGHRA, CDR2 YSYEKL, per germline. V dropped 1 base and J dropped 3 bases, with 12 bases sitting between them. The CDR3 spells CASSQAAPRDTEAFF. CDR3 bases: TGCGCCAGCAGCCAAGCGGCCCCGAGGGACACTGAAGCTTTCTTT.

J is TRBJ1-2 and V is TRBV5-4; D is possibly TRBD1 (5 bases). Trimming removed 7 bases at V and 2 bases at J, with 12 bases between. The CDR3 is made up of 13 amino acids. Germline V gives CDR1 SGHNT, CDR2 YYREEE (reference sequence). The CDR3, as DNA: TGTGCCAGCTTATCGACAGACAACTATGGCTACACCTTC. Its translation is CASLSTDNYGYTF. Filled out from reference TRBV5-4 and TRBJ1-2, the complete variable domain reads ETGVTQSPTHLIKTRGQQVTLRCSSQSGHNTVSWYQQALGQGPQFIFQYYREEENGRGNFPPRFSGLQFPNYSSELNVNALELDDSALYLCASLSTDNYGYTFGSGTRLTVV.

This clone appeared a single time. The rearrangement uses TRBV19 and TRBJ2-3, with D possibly being TRBD2 (5 bases). The germline V and J ends were trimmed by 3 bases and 1 base, with 14 bases remaining between them. The CDR3 covers 16 residues. The germline gives CDR1 LNHDA, CDR2 SQIVND (reference sequence). The CDR3 region is CASSMPGERRTDTQYF. The CDR3 nucleotides read TGTGCCAGTAGTATGCCGGGCGAGCGGCGCACAGATACGCAGTATTTT.